Detailed here is one T cell receptor (beta chain). The antigen it binds to is not known. No base qualities exist here, and no much larger clone lies one base off it. The sample belongs to a study of T cell responses to AZD1222 COVID-19 vaccine (dated by TCRdb to the early 2020s). Study-wide context: AZD1222 recipients with second doses at about 4 weeks or about 12 weeks were pooled, because spike-specific TCR depth and breadth did not differ between schedules. A total of around 240 trial participants underwent TCR sequencing, of whom 200 to 220 received two doses of AZD1222 and some 25 received two doses of the MenACWY control vaccine. Trial participants were enrolled by age into 18-55, 56-69 and 70-plus year subgroups, with about 150, 28 and 57 TCR-sequenced participants respectively. Overall study outcomes, separate from this receptor: Participants were mostly white British, with more females than males. The authors suggested clonal diversity may have been underestimated. A significant rise in spike-specific TCR breadth and depth was observed after two AZD1222 doses relative to day 0 and relative to MenACWY recipients. The whole spike protein was spanned by vaccine-associated CD4 TCRs, and dominant responses were seen in regions 160-218 and 743-854. Reportedly, almost half of the unique spike-specific TCRs recognized epitopes lying outside the regions that are mutated in the B.1.351 and B.1.1.7 variants. Only a handful of AZD1222 recipients were SARS-CoV-2 seropositive at baseline, limiting conclusions about previously exposed vaccinees. In the small 56-69-year group, the increase in depth fell short of significance, most likely because of low power. Because no day 14 peak-response samples were available, the repertoires could be characterized only after the peak T cell response.

The time point label on this specimen signifies: baseline before first vaccination. Vaccinee samples were obtained from the UK trials COV001 and COV002, which included a single-blind randomized controlled phase 2/3 trial of AZD1222 (ChAdOx1 nCoV-19) in healthy adults. For TCRbeta chain sequencing, PBMC samples were collected from trial participants at day 0 and at day 28 after the second dose. From the germline V gene (reference sequence), CDR1 is SEHNR and CDR2 is FQNEAQ. The CDR3 starts with the cysteine, ends with the phenylalanine, and has 15 residues. Left in the record is the CDR3 DNA by itself, 45 bases read in frame from the first base. The germline V end is reduced by 1 base and the J end by 4 bases; junction bases left unmatched: 5. The CDR3 regions of human TCRbeta chains were analyzed by immunosequencing. Turning to the authors' computational methods: TCRs in the repertoires were compared against a reference library of SARS-CoV-2-specific TCRs that had been generated with the MIRA antigen-specificity platform. Breadth meant the fraction of unique TCRs that were SARS-CoV-2-associated, whereas depth meant the fraction of total T cells that were SARS-CoV-2-associated. Using the MIRA data, every spike-specific TCR was mapped to the spike region that the TCR reacted to and assigned to either a CD4 or a CD8 class. Log10-transformed breadth and depth values were compared by one-way ANOVA with Sidak's multiple comparisons tests. This is the immuneACCESS table as TCRdb keeps it, with only in-frame sequences that have V and J called. A part of the clones is gone; compared with another copy, unresolved V genes explain less than half, and the rest is unexplained. That table gives V, J and clone size, and the DNA gave D and trimming. Counted in this sample were 65,000 to 90,000 clones; 88% of them appeared once. About 20% of the sample is in the top ten clones.

The sequencing used peripheral blood, collected on day 0 of AZD1222 vaccination. The chain is assembled from TRBV7-9 and TRBJ1-2; 8 bases in the middle match TRBD1. The origin of this receptor is an adult in good health. CDR3 protein: CASSLGQGKGYGYTF. The nucleotides are TGTGCCAGCAGCTTAGGACAGGGGAAAGGCTATGGCTACACCTTC. The CDR3 plus the reference TRBV7-9 and TRBJ1-2 genes for the other parts give the full variable domain: DTGVSQNPRHKITKRGQNVTFRCDPISEHNRLYWYRQTLGQGPEFLTYFQNEAQLEKSRLLSDRFSAERPKGSFSTLEIQRTEQGDSAMYLCASSLGQGKGYGYTFGSGTRLTVV.